Shown below are 27 T cell receptor beta chains from a single sample sequenced in a study of T cells in Graves' hyperthyroidism and ophthalmopathy. The source material, RNA transcripts, was used to amplify TCR beta CDR3 regions. When the TCR CDR3 underwent first-round RT-PCR, the HTBI primer set was used. One entry per CDR3 protein results from TCRdb running MiXCR on the multiplex PCR reads. The table has 550,000 to 600,000 distinct CDR3 sequences, over 12% seen once. The sample taken for sequencing was blood. The receptors were sampled from a woman younger than 30 with Graves' ophthalmopathy.

J is TRBJ2-2 and V is TRBV10-3; 7 bases fit TRBD1. V lost 7 bases and J lost 0; bases outside the gene matches: 5. Germline lookup yields CDR1 ENHRY and CDR2 SYGVKD. This CDR3 comprises 15 residues. CDR3 in amino acids: CAINPTGTNTGELFF. CDR3 coding DNA: TGTGCCATCAACCCGACAGGGACGAACACCGGGGAGCTGTTTTTT.

The table lists this clonotype with a few counts. CDR3 in DNA: TGTGCCAGCAGCTCTTCTAGGTTTCCCTGGGGCGAGCAGTACTTC. This encodes CASSSSRFPWGEQYF. The chain joins TRBV7-9 to TRBJ2-7; the D is unclear. Germline loops: CDR1 SEHNR, CDR2 FQNEAQ (reference sequence). There are 15 residues in the CDR3. The V and J ends lost 4 bases and 6 bases respectively, with 19 bases between them. Combining the CDR3 with reference TRBV7-9 and TRBJ2-7 gives the whole variable domain DTGVSQNPRHKITKRGQNVTFRCDPISEHNRLYWYRQTLGQGPEFLTYFQNEAQLEKSRLLSDRFSAERPKGSFSTLEIQRTEQGDSAMYLCASSSSRFPWGEQYFGPGTRLTVT.

In this sample, this clonotype turned up once. This may come from a read error, since a much larger clone is one base off. This chain joins TRBV6-9 and TRBJ2-5; D perhaps matches TRBD2 (6 bases). Looked up from germline, CDR1 is MNHGY and CDR2 is SVAAGI. Trimming stripped 3 bases from V and 9 bases from J, with 11 bases between. The CDR3 spans 12 residues. CDR3 amino acids: CASSYFSGAQYF. In DNA form, the CDR3 reads TGTGCCAGCAGTTACTTTTCGGGAGCCCAGTACTTC.

This clonotype was counted at least ten times. The V call is TRBV7-2, the J call TRBJ2-7; D is unresolved. V was trimmed by 5 bases and J by 2 bases, leaving 13 bases between them. The CDR3 has 14 residues. CDR1 and CDR2 from the germline V gene are SGHTA and FQGNSA. DNA of the CDR3: TGTGCCAGCAGCCCGACTCCCCTCCCCTACGAGCAGTACTTC. Protein product: CASSPTPLPYEQYF.

This clonotype was observed at least ten times. The CDR3 spells CAWNLGHTEAFF. The CDR3 DNA sequence: TGTGCCTGGAATTTAGGGCACACTGAAGCTTTCTTT. The chain recombines TRBV30 with TRBJ1-1; D unresolved. Between the trimmed V and J ends, which lost 4 bases and 3 bases, there was a span of 9 bases. The CDR3 contains 12 residues. Germline CDR1 GTSNPN, CDR2 SVGIG (reference sequence).

The rearrangement links TRBV6-1 to TRBJ1-5; no clear D gene. The V gene's germline CDR1 is MNHNS and CDR2 SASEGT. Trimming cost V 10 bases and J 0 bases, with 7 bases left between them. The CDR3 has 12 residues. The CDR3 nucleotides are TGTGCCACCAAGCCTAGCAATCAGCCCCAGCATTTT. This translates into CATKPSNQPQHF.

This clonotype was observed a handful of times. A read error may be the cause here, since a much bigger clone is one base away. The J gene is TRBJ1-1, the V gene TRBV6-1; TRBD1 aligns across 9 bases. The germline CDR1 and CDR2 sequences are MNHNS and SASEGT. The CDR3 has 15 residues. The junction had 12 bases not matched to a gene; V was cut back by 6 bases and J by 7 bases. The CDR3 loop is CASSDQTGGVSEAFF. CDR3 sequence (DNA): TGTGCCAGCAGCGACCAAACAGGGGGCGTAAGTGAAGCTTTCTTT.

The rearrangement uses TRBV29-1 and TRBJ2-7; D ambiguous. Between the trimmed V and J ends, which lost 1 base and 2 bases, there was a span of 18 bases. The CDR3 is 16 residues long. Germline V lookup: CDR1 SQVTM, CDR2 ANQGSEA. In DNA, the CDR3 is TGCAGCGTTGAAGGATTGACGGCAGCGCTCACCTACGAGCAGTACTTC. It yields the protein CSVEGLTAALTYEQYF.

This clonotype has at least ten counts. V gene TRBV20-1 combines with J gene TRBJ2-7, with 13 bases identical to TRBD2. The germline V gene encodes CDR1 DFQATT and CDR2 SNEGSKA (reference sequence). The junction had 6 bases not matched to a gene; V was cut back by 0 bases and J by 7 bases. This CDR3 comprises 15 residues. The CDR3 protein is CSARDGTSGTQEQYF. The CDR3 DNA is TGCAGTGCTAGAGATGGGACTAGCGGGACTCAAGAGCAGTACTTC.

This clonotype was seen many times. The chain employs TRBV14 and TRBJ2-3; no clear D gene. The germline CDR1 and CDR2 sequences are SGHDN and FVKESK. CDR3 length equals 15 residues. V was pared by 1 base and J by 2 bases, with 10 bases between. The CDR3 sequence: CASSQVAASTDTQYF. Here the CDR3 DNA reads TGTGCCAGCAGCCAAGTGGCGGCTTCCACAGATACGCAGTATTTT. The full variable domain, rest sourced from reference TRBV14 and TRBJ2-3, is EAGVTQFPSHSVIEKGQTVTLRCDPISGHDNLYWYRRVMGKEIKFLLHFVKESKQDESGMPNNRFLAERTGGTYSTLKVQPAELEDSGVYFCASSQVAASTDTQYFGPGTRLTVL.

This clonotype was seen a handful of times. V is TRBV5-6 and J is TRBJ2-2; D assignment may be TRBD1 or TRBD2 (6 bases each). The germline V and J ends were trimmed by 4 bases and 3 bases, with 19 bases remaining between them. The CDR3 consists of 17 residues. Germline V gene sequence: CDR1 SGHDT, CDR2 YYEEEE. The CDR3 bases are TGTGCCAGCAGCCTCACCCTGGGGGGCGCGGACACCGGGGAGCTGTTTTTT. Translation: CASSLTLGGADTGELFF.

This clonotype was seen only a few times. The V call is TRBV5-6, the J call TRBJ2-1, with 8 positions matching TRBD2. Per germline, CDR1 SGHDT and CDR2 YYEEEE. Unmatched junction bases numbered 3, after V lost 2 bases and J lost 2 bases. This CDR3 is built from 15 residues. Here the CDR3 reads CASSFGGGPYNEQFF. CDR3 bases: TGTGCCAGCAGCTTCGGGGGGGGGCCCTACAATGAGCAGTTCTTC. Using reference TRBV5-6 and TRBJ2-1 for the parts outside the CDR3, the full variable domain is DAGVTQSPTHLIKTRGQQVTLRCSPKSGHDTVSWYQQALGQGPQFIFQYYEEEERQRGNFPDRFSGHQFPNYSSELNVNALLLGDSALYLCASSFGGGPYNEQFFGPGTRLTVL.

This clonotype was seen a few times. This chain connects TRBV7-7 to TRBJ2-1; 8 positions match TRBD2. CDR3 length equals 16 residues. CDR1 and CDR2 from the germline V gene are SSHAT and FNYEAQ (reference sequence). This CDR3 reads CATSITFGRALNEQFF. DNA of the CDR3: TGTGCTACCTCAATAACCTTCGGGAGGGCCCTCAATGAGCAGTTCTTC.

This clonotype was counted a few times. This chain connects TRBV28 to TRBJ2-5, with D perhaps matching TRBD1 or TRBD2 (5 bases each). With 6 bases removed from V and 1 base from J, the gap between germline ends came to 18 bases. Germline values: CDR1 MDHEN, CDR2 SYDVKM. This CDR3 comprises 16 residues. CDR3 DNA: TGTGCCAGCAGCCCCCGGGACCCACCCGGCCAAGAGACCCAGTACTTC. Amino acids: CASSPRDPPGQETQYF.

There are a few counts of this clonotype. The rearrangement joins TRBV12-3 or TRBV12-4 to TRBJ2-5; either TRBD1 or TRBD2 may fit D (6 bases each). The length of the CDR3 is 11 residues. The CDR3 reads CGSGGLETQYF. The CDR3 coding sequence is TGTGGTTCCGGGGGCCTGGAGACCCAGTACTTC.

There are a few counts of this clonotype. V gene TRBV11-3 combines with J gene TRBJ1-3; the D gene is possibly TRBD1 (5 bases). Germline V gene data show CDR1 as SGHNT and CDR2 as YENEEA. The CDR3 runs to 18 residues. V lost 2 bases and J 0 bases, leaving 17 bases between the germline ends. The CDR3 loop reads CASSLRRQPGISGNTIYF. CDR3 nucleotides: TGTGCCAGCAGCTTAAGGAGACAGCCGGGGATCTCTGGAAACACCATATATTTT. The whole variable domain, remainder taken from reference TRBV11-3 and TRBJ1-3, is EAGVVQSPRYKIIEKKQPVAFWCNPISGHNTLYWYLQNLGQGPELLIRYENEEAVDDSQLPKDRFSAERLKGVDSTLKIQPAELGDSAVYLCASSLRRQPGISGNTIYFGEGSWLTVV.

This chain joins TRBV19 and TRBJ1-4; 8 positions agree with TRBD1. The germline CDR1 and CDR2 sequences are LNHDA and SQIVND (reference sequence). The CDR3 extends over 15 amino acids. V was clipped by 3 bases and J by 2 bases; unmatched bases: 2. CDR3 loop: CASSINRGTNEKLFF. The CDR3 DNA reads as TGTGCCAGTAGTATTAACAGGGGGACTAATGAAAAACTGTTTTTT.

There are many counts of this clonotype. V usage is TRBV20-1 and J usage is TRBJ2-7; the D is unclear. Germline CDR1 and CDR2: DFQATT and SNEGSKA (reference sequence). This CDR3 has 15 residues. V lost 4 bases, J lost 0 bases, and 16 bases lay in between. CDR3 loop: CSAIHGRQSSYEQYF. In DNA form, the CDR3 reads TGCAGTGCTATTCATGGGCGTCAGAGCTCCTACGAGCAGTACTTC.

This clonotype was seen repeatedly, ten times or more. The chain joins TRBV20-1 to TRBJ1-1; D remains ambiguous. Germline loops: CDR1 DFQATT, CDR2 SNEGSKA (reference sequence). With 5 bases removed from V and 6 bases from J, the gap between germline ends came to 10 bases. This CDR3 is 11 amino acids long. The CDR3 DNA reads as TGCAGTGCTGCCAGACCCCCTGAAGCTTTCTTT. This encodes CSAARPPEAFF.

This clonotype was counted only a few times. The genes are TRBV7-2 and TRBJ2-3; D call uncertain. The V end lost 1 base, the J end lost 6 bases, and 14 bases lay between the germline ends. CDR1 and CDR2 from the germline V gene are SGHTA and FQGNSA. The CDR3 extends over 15 amino acids. This CDR3 is CASSLGIIETDTQYF. The CDR3 DNA is TGTGCCAGCAGCTTAGGGATTATAGAGACTGATACGCAGTATTTT.

The V and J genes are TRBV24-1 and TRBJ2-1, with 12 positions matching TRBD1. With V trimmed by 5 bases and J by 7 bases, 29 bases remained unmatched. CDR1 is KGHDR, CDR2 SFDVKD, per germline. CDR3 size: 23 residues. CDR3 in amino acids: CATSGLPGQGAGLAGRLSNEQFF. The CDR3 DNA is TGTGCCACCAGTGGTCTACCGGGACAGGGGGCTGGGCTAGCGGGAAGGTTGTCGAATGAGCAGTTCTTC.

The J gene is TRBJ1-2, the V gene TRBV5-5, with TRBD1 matching over 8 bases. In germline, CDR1 is SGHKS, CDR2 YYEKEE (reference sequence). The V gene end was trimmed by 4 bases and the J gene end by 12 bases; junction bases not matched to a gene: 14. The CDR3 runs 14 residues. Here the CDR3 reads CASSPGQGGYLDTF. DNA for the CDR3: TGTGCCAGCAGCCCCGGACAGGGTGGCTATTTGGACACCTTC.

This clonotype was observed many times. The chain combines TRBV2 with TRBJ2-2; D perhaps matches TRBD1 (6 bases). The CDR3 length is 19 residues. The V end lost 3 bases, the J end lost 6 bases, and 26 bases lay between the germline ends. CDR1 and CDR2 from the germline V gene are SNHLY and FYNNEI. CDR3 residues: CASSDRTTVGVGAAGELFF. The CDR3 nucleotides are TGTGCCAGCAGTGATAGGACCACCGTCGGGGTGGGGGCTGCCGGGGAGCTGTTTTTT.

This clonotype came up a few times. The chain carries TRBV30 and TRBJ2-7, with D perhaps matching TRBD1 (5 bases). Trimming shortened V by 5 bases and J by 4 bases, and 9 bases separated the two germline ends. This CDR3 is built from 11 residues. The V gene's germline CDR1 is GTSNPN and CDR2 SVGIG (reference sequence). The CDR3 DNA reads TGTGCCTGGGGGGCCTGGTACGAGCAGTACTTC. As protein: CAWGAWYEQYF.

This clonotype was detected ten times or more. This chain connects TRBV5-4 to TRBJ2-5; 8 bases map to TRBD1. Germline CDR1 SGHNT, CDR2 YYREEE (reference sequence). The CDR3 extends over 14 amino acids. V lost 2 bases, J lost 4 bases, and 4 bases stayed unmatched. The CDR3 bases are TGTGCCAGCAGCTTTAGGACAGGGACAGAGACCCAGTACTTC. It codes for CASSFRTGTETQYF.

About this clonotype: An end of the junction differs from the germline gene, which may be a read error. The J gene is TRBJ2-3, the V gene TRBV7-9; no reliable D call. The CDR3 extends over 12 amino acids. CDR1 and CDR2 from the germline V gene are SEHNR and FQNEAQ (reference sequence). The CDR3 sequence is CTSSRQTDTQYF. DNA of the CDR3: TGTACCAGCAGCAGGCAAACGGATACGCAGTATTTT.

Only a few counts were recorded for this clonotype. J is TRBJ2-2 and V is TRBV14; the D gene is possibly TRBD2 (5 bases). The CDR3 extends over 15 amino acids. The germline V gene has CDR1 SGHDN and CDR2 FVKESK. Trimming stripped 4 bases from V and 2 bases from J, with 11 bases between. The CDR3: CASSPRDYNTGELFF. CDR3 bases: TGTGCCAGCAGCCCGAGAGACTACAACACCGGGGAGCTGTTTTTT.